Each of the 11 T cell receptor beta chains below was sequenced from the same sample in a study of naive CD8 T cells in extremely preterm neonates. Clones were sequenced by immunoSEQ multiplex PCR, and TCRdb holds only the in-frame ones, with some missing. The table includes thousands of clones, about 96% detected once. The sample consisted of naive CD8+ T cells from blood. Receptors originate from a human donor in good health.

The chain couples TRBV4-3 to TRBJ1-1; D gene unclear. From germline, CDR1 is LGHNA and CDR2 YSLEER. The ends were cut back, 0 bases at V and 0 bases at J, with 11 bases in the middle. This CDR3 is 16 amino acids long. The CDR3 region has the DNA TGCGCCAGCAGCCAAGATTTTTGGCCCCTGAACACTGAAGCTTTCTTT. This encodes CASSQDFWPLNTEAFF.

J is TRBJ2-5 and V is TRBV7-2, with a possible D match to TRBD2 (5 bases). Trimming pared 1 base from V and 5 bases from J, leaving 14 bases between. CDR3 length: 15 amino acids. Looked up from germline, CDR1 is SGHTA and CDR2 is FQGNSA. The CDR3 is CASSLGWPSGETQYF. The CDR3 DNA follows: TGTGCCAGCAGCTTAGGATGGCCCTCGGGGGAGACCCAGTACTTC.

V is TRBV27 and J is TRBJ1-5, with 7 bases that match TRBD1. The V segment lost 0 bases and the J segment 10 bases; nucleotides outside the gene matches: 12. From germline, CDR1 is MNHEY and CDR2 SMNVEV (reference sequence). CDR3 length: 16 residues. CDR3 nucleotides: TGTGCCAGCAGTTTATCCAACAGACAGGGAGGTAGTCCCCAGCATTTT. Protein sequence: CASSLSNRQGGSPQHF.

The CDR3 DNA is TGTGCCAGCAGTTTGAGGGCCGACAGGGCCTACGAGCAGTACTTC. Translating it yields CASSLRADRAYEQYF. J is TRBJ2-7 and V is TRBV27; TRBD1 agrees at 7 bases. The CDR3 is 15 residues long. Germline CDR1 reads MNHEY; CDR2 reads SMNVEV (reference sequence). Unmatched junction bases numbered 7, after V lost 3 bases and J lost 2 bases.

The J gene is TRBJ1-2, the V gene TRBV4-3; tentatively, D is TRBD1 (6 bases). This CDR3 is 13 amino acids long. Germline loops: CDR1 LGHNA, CDR2 YSLEER. Trimming took 7 bases from V and 3 from J, leaving 12 bases between them. The CDR3 DNA follows: TGCGCCAGCAAAAGGACAGACCACTATGGCTACACCTTC. Amino acid sequence: CASKRTDHYGYTF.

This rearrangement joins TRBV7-2 to TRBJ1-3, with 8 bases identical to TRBD1. The CDR3 extends over 16 amino acids. V gave up 1 base and J gave up 3 bases; unmatched junction bases: 5. Per the germline V gene, CDR1 is SGHTA and CDR2 is FQGNSA. The CDR3 DNA reads TGTGCCAGCAGCTTAGTCTCCAGGGGGCATGGAAACACCATATATTTT. This gives the protein CASSLVSRGHGNTIYF.

The chain couples TRBV28 to TRBJ2-3; D ambiguous. Trimming removed 6 bases from V and 0 bases from J, with 4 bases in between. The CDR3 spans 12 residues. Germline V gene lookup returns CDR1 MDHEN and CDR2 SYDVKM. The CDR3 loop reads CASRRSTDTQYF. For the CDR3, the DNA is TGTGCCAGCAGGAGGAGCACAGATACGCAGTATTTT.

The chain carries TRBV9 and TRBJ2-3, with TRBD2 matching over 8 bases. Germline CDR1 and CDR2: SGDLS and YYNGEE. V was clipped by 4 bases and J by 0 bases; unmatched bases: 10. CDR3 size: 17 residues. The CDR3 sequence is CASSPLLRGRSTDTQYF. CDR3 DNA sequence: TGTGCCAGCAGCCCCCTTTTGCGCGGGAGGAGCACAGATACGCAGTATTTT.

The chain carries TRBV5-5 and TRBJ1-5; D may be TRBD1 (6 bases). The CDR3 runs 14 residues. Germline assignment: CDR1 SGHKS and CDR2 YYEKEE (reference sequence). Trimming cost V 2 bases and J 3 bases, with 9 bases left between them. The CDR3 DNA reads TGTGCCAGCAGCTTACAGGGATCCAATCAGCCCCAGCATTTT. Translating gives CASSLQGSNQPQHF.

V usage is TRBV25-1 and J usage is TRBJ2-5; D perhaps matches TRBD2 (6 bases). The CDR3 sequence is 13 residues long. Trimming took off 5 bases at V and 5 bases at J, with 12 bases between the two ends. The germline V gene encodes CDR1 MGHDK and CDR2 SYGVNS. CDR3 amino acids: CASSSYGGETQYF. The DNA of the CDR3 is TGTGCCAGCAGTTCCTATGGGGGGGAGACCCAGTACTTC. Drawing the rest from reference TRBV25-1 and TRBJ2-5, the complete variable domain is EADIYQTPRYLVIGTGKKITLECSQTMGHDKMYWYQQDPGMELHLIHYSYGVNSTEKGDLSSESTVSRIRTEHFPLTLESARPSHTSQYLCASSSYGGETQYFGPGTRLLVL.

The rearrangement joins TRBV6-1 to TRBJ1-2, with 10 bases aligning to TRBD1. The CDR3 is 15 residues long. The V gene's germline CDR1 is MNHNS and CDR2 SASEGT. V lost 4 bases to trimming and J lost 8 bases; unmatched junction nucleotides: 10. In nucleotides, the CDR3 is TGTGCCAGCAGTGTGCCGGGACAGGGGATCCACGGCTACACCTTC. Protein sequence: CASSVPGQGIHGYTF.